A single sample is the source of the 5 T cell receptor beta chains below, sequenced in a study of T cell responses to AZD1222 COVID-19 vaccine. Here immunoSEQ multiplex PCR was the method, and the copy in TCRdb shows in-frame clones only, minus some. Of 100,000 to 120,000 clones listed, 70% to 90% were seen once; the top ten hold about 15%. The sample was peripheral blood, taken 28 days after the second AZD1222 dose. Source of these receptors: an adult who received the AZD1222 COVID-19 vaccine.

The chain links TRBV5-8 to TRBJ1-4; 9 bases are a match to TRBD1. The CDR3 consists of 15 residues. J gave up 7 bases and V 4 bases, and 8 bases lay outside the gene matches. Germline V gives CDR1 SGHTS, CDR2 YDEGEE. CDR3 protein: CASSLGDRAGEKLFF. The CDR3 DNA sequence: TGTGCCAGCAGCCTAGGGGACAGGGCGGGTGAAAAACTGTTTTTT.

This clone was recorded only once. The chain joins TRBV30 to TRBJ2-7; TRBD1 might be the D (5 bases). Trimming removed 7 bases from V and 2 bases from J, with 9 bases in between. The CDR3 spans 11 residues. Germline CDR1 reads GTSNPN; CDR2 reads SVGIG (reference sequence). CDR3 protein: CASTVAYEQYF. Here the CDR3 DNA reads TGTGCCTCGACAGTTGCCTACGAGCAGTACTTC. Filled out from reference TRBV30 and TRBJ2-7, the complete variable domain reads SQTIHQWPATLVQPVGSPLSLECTVEGTSNPNLYWYRQAAGRGLQLLFYSVGIGQISSEVPQNLSASRPQDRQFILSSKKLLLSDSGFYLCASTVAYEQYFGPGTRLTVT.

This clone was seen once. This chain links TRBV28 with TRBJ2-7; 8 bases map to TRBD2. Germline values: CDR1 MDHEN, CDR2 SYDVKM. The CDR3 contains 16 residues. V was clipped by 4 bases and J by 5 bases; unmatched bases: 13. The DNA of the CDR3 is TGTGCCAGCAGTTACGCGGGGCCCATCGGGAGGGACGAGCAGTACTTC. Protein product: CASSYAGPIGRDEQYF.

This clone was detected only once. The chain recombines TRBV5-4 with TRBJ1-6; TRBD1 agrees at 9 bases. Trimming took 4 bases from V and 9 from J; bases not matched to a gene: 5. CDR1 and CDR2 (germline): SGHNT, YYREEE (reference sequence). This CDR3 comprises 14 residues. The CDR3 DNA is TGTGCCAGCAGCAGGGACAGGGTCGGTTCACCCCTCCACTTT. It yields the protein CASSRDRVGSPLHF.

This clone appeared once. CDR3 amino acids: CASREGSAYGYTF. CDR3 bases: TGTGCCAGCAGAGAAGGGTCGGCCTATGGCTACACCTTC. The chain links TRBV5-6 to TRBJ1-2; no firm D call. The CDR3 length is 13 residues. CDR1 and CDR2 (germline): SGHDT, YYEEEE. With 5 bases removed from V and 4 bases from J, the gap between germline ends came to 12 bases.